The 26 T cell receptor beta chains reported below all come from one sample, sequenced in a study of blood T cell repertoires in COVID-19. The protocol was immunoSEQ multiplex PCR, while the TCRdb copy is restricted to in-frame clones and leaves out a portion. The repertoire holds roughly 100,000 clones, with about 86% as singletons. The source material was peripheral blood. Receptors were obtained from a human donor in a cohort sampled during active COVID-19.

The chain employs TRBV6-2 or TRBV6-3 and TRBJ2-1, with 12 bases aligning to TRBD2. The ends lost 4 bases at V and 7 bases at J; junction bases unmatched: 14. The CDR3 length is 18 residues. The germline gives CDR1 MNHEY, CDR2 SVGEGT. CDR3 residues: CASSFPPPLAGGGNEQFF. CDR3 nucleotide sequence: TGTGCCAGCAGTTTCCCGCCGCCACTAGCGGGAGGAGGAAATGAGCAGTTCTTC.

The gene calls are TRBV9 and TRBJ2-1; no firm D call. CDR1 is SGDLS and CDR2 is YYNGEE in the germline V gene. V was pared by 2 bases and J by 6 bases, with 6 bases between. The CDR3 has 12 amino acids. In nucleotides, the CDR3 is TGTGCCAGCAGCGTCGACTTCAATGAGCAGTTCTTC. Its translation is CASSVDFNEQFF.

The chain is built from TRBV5-6 and TRBJ2-3; 10 bases line up with TRBD1. The CDR3 spans 16 residues. The V gene's germline CDR1 is SGHDT and CDR2 YYEEEE. The V gene end was trimmed by 2 bases and the J gene end by 2 bases; junction bases not matched to a gene: 5. The DNA for the CDR3 is TGTGCCAGCAGCTTCAGGGGACAGGGGTTCACAGATACGCAGTATTTT. Translated, it gives CASSFRGQGFTDTQYF. The full variable domain, rest sourced from reference TRBV5-6 and TRBJ2-3, is DAGVTQSPTHLIKTRGQQVTLRCSPKSGHDTVSWYQQALGQGPQFIFQYYEEEERQRGNFPDRFSGHQFPNYSSELNVNALLLGDSALYLCASSFRGQGFTDTQYFGPGTRLTVL.

The V gene is TRBV30, the J gene TRBJ2-1; TRBD2 matches at 7 bases. The CDR3 sequence is 15 residues long. Germline CDR1 is GTSNPN and CDR2 is SVGIG (reference sequence). V lost 4 bases, J lost 0 bases, and 6 bases stayed unmatched. CDR3 coding DNA: TGTGCCTGGACCGCCGGGGGGAGCTCCTACAATGAGCAGTTCTTC. Translation: CAWTAGGSSYNEQFF.

The V gene is TRBV7-3, the J gene TRBJ1-2; 9 nucleotides match TRBD1. The germline V gene encodes CDR1 SGHTA and CDR2 FQGTGA. The V segment lost 5 bases and the J segment 3 bases; nucleotides outside the gene matches: 4. This CDR3 contains 14 residues. CDR3 protein: CASSHDRGDYGYTF. The CDR3 coding sequence is TGTGCCAGCAGCCACGACAGGGGGGACTATGGCTACACCTTC.

This clone has a handful of counts. The J gene is TRBJ2-7, the V gene TRBV6-6; TRBD2 is a possible D gene (6 bases). V lost 7 bases and J 2 bases, leaving 9 bases between the germline ends. The germline gives CDR1 MNHNY, CDR2 SVGAGI (reference sequence). This CDR3 contains 12 residues. CDR3 sequence: CASTPGAYEQYF. In DNA form, the CDR3 reads TGTGCCAGCACGCCGGGGGCCTACGAGCAGTACTTC.

The V and J genes are TRBV7-9 and TRBJ1-1, with D unresolved. Deletions cut 4 bases from V and 3 bases from J, with 12 bases between. CDR1 and CDR2 (germline): SEHNR, FQNEAQ (reference sequence). CDR3 size: 14 residues. CDR3 DNA sequence: TGTGCCAGCAGCTCTTGGCTTGCGGACACTGAAGCTTTCTTT. It codes for CASSSWLADTEAFF.

The chain joins TRBV6-5 to TRBJ1-4; 8 nucleotides line up with TRBD1. Germline assignment: CDR1 MNHEY and CDR2 SVGAGI. The CDR3 consists of 14 residues. The trim removed 6 bases at V and 6 bases at J, leaving 6 bases unmatched. The CDR3: CASRGSGGDEKLFF. Written as DNA, the CDR3 is TGTGCCAGCAGGGGATCAGGGGGCGATGAAAAACTGTTTTTT.

The chain recombines TRBV6-4 with TRBJ1-2; TRBD1 matches 9 bases. Germline CDR1 and CDR2: MRHNA and SNTAGT. J gave up 5 bases and V 0 bases, and 4 bases lay outside the gene matches. The CDR3 sequence is 15 residues long. CDR3 residues: CASSDSGTGRYGYTF. The CDR3 nucleotides read TGTGCCAGCAGTGACTCCGGGACAGGGCGGTATGGCTACACCTTC.

The genes are TRBV5-1 and TRBJ2-1; 10 nucleotides match TRBD1. Germline loops: CDR1 SGHRS, CDR2 YFSETQ. V was clipped by 0 bases and J by 3 bases; unmatched bases: 6. The CDR3 sequence is 17 residues long. As DNA, the CDR3 is TGCGCCAGCAGCTTGGCGATCGGGACAGGGGACTACAATGAGCAGTTCTTC. This gives the protein CASSLAIGTGDYNEQFF.

This chain joins TRBV5-6 and TRBJ1-4; unclear D gene. The CDR3 runs 15 residues. The V end was cut by 1 base, the J end by 10 bases, with 17 bases between. Germline V CDR1 and CDR2: SGHDT, YYEEEE. CDR3 region: CASSLIYGDTGKLFF. CDR3 bases: TGTGCCAGCAGCTTGATATACGGGGATACGGGAAAACTGTTTTTT.

The chain couples TRBV10-3 to TRBJ1-2; 8 nucleotides match TRBD1. The CDR3 consists of 14 residues. Trimming at V came to 5 bases and at J to 4 bases, leaving 6 bases not matched to a gene. The germline V gene encodes CDR1 ENHRY and CDR2 SYGVKD. The CDR3 spells CAISPTGGGYGYTF. The CDR3 nucleotides are TGTGCCATCAGTCCCACAGGGGGAGGCTATGGCTACACCTTC.

The V gene is TRBV10-1, the J gene TRBJ1-5; 7 bases are shared with TRBD1. CDR3 length equals 13 residues. The V segment lost 3 bases and the J segment 7 bases; nucleotides outside the gene matches: 3. Germline-derived CDR1 and CDR2 are WNHNN and SYGVQD (reference sequence). This chain's CDR3 is CASSETGEQPQHF. The CDR3 nucleotides read TGCGCCAGCAGTGAAACAGGGGAACAGCCCCAGCATTTT.

The V and J genes are TRBV5-1 and TRBJ2-5; no clear D gene. Germline CDR1 SGHRS, CDR2 YFSETQ. The V end lost 4 bases, the J end lost 5 bases, and 15 bases lay between the germline ends. This CDR3 contains 14 residues. CDR3 DNA: TGCGCCAGCAGCCAAGATGGTGCGAGGGAGACCCAGTACTTC. Protein sequence: CASSQDGARETQYF.

This rearrangement joins TRBV18 to TRBJ2-5; tentatively, D is TRBD1 (7 bases). The V end was cut by 2 bases, the J end by 4 bases, with 11 bases between. The V gene's germline CDR1 is KGHSH and CDR2 LQKENI. The CDR3 has 14 amino acids. Written as DNA, the CDR3 is TGTGCCAGCTCACCATACAGGGGAGGAGAGACCCAGTACTTC. Protein: CASSPYRGGETQYF.

The V gene is TRBV30, the J gene TRBJ1-1; no clear D gene. The CDR3 is 14 residues long. Germline V gene lookup returns CDR1 GTSNPN and CDR2 SVGIG (reference sequence). V was trimmed by 4 bases and J by 6 bases, leaving 18 bases between them. The CDR3 protein is CAWTILVGRSEAFF. In DNA, the CDR3 is TGTGCCTGGACCATCCTAGTTGGTAGGTCTGAAGCTTTCTTT.

The gene calls are TRBV18 and TRBJ2-7; the D is unclear. CDR1 KGHSH and CDR2 LQKENI come from the germline V gene. The V gene lost 1 base and the J gene lost 3 bases, with 19 bases spanning the gap. The length of the CDR3 is 17 residues. CDR3 DNA sequence: TGTGCCAGCTCACCACAGTCGCCTCCCCGCTCGGTCTACGAGCAGTACTTC. Protein product: CASSPQSPPRSVYEQYF.

The chain carries TRBV6-6 and TRBJ1-5, with D hard to call. CDR3 size: 12 residues. Germline CDR1 reads MNHNY; CDR2 reads SVGAGI (reference sequence). The ends were cut back, 7 bases at V and 3 bases at J, with 7 bases in the middle. In DNA form, the CDR3 reads TGTGCCAGCACGTTCCCCAATCAGCCCCAGCATTTT. This gives the protein CASTFPNQPQHF.

The rearrangement uses TRBV19 and TRBJ1-2; 7 positions agree with TRBD1. V shed 5 bases, J shed 3 bases, and the junction held 6 bases outside the gene matches. CDR1 is LNHDA and CDR2 is SQIVND in the germline V gene (reference sequence). The CDR3 length is 14 residues. CDR3 sequence reads: CASSADRSYYGYTF. The CDR3 nucleotides are TGTGCCAGTAGTGCGGACAGGTCCTACTATGGCTACACCTTC.

The CDR3 nucleotides are TGTGCCAGTAGTCAGGGGGTCTCTAGAGATAATTCACCCCTCCACTTT. This gives the protein CASSQGVSRDNSPLHF. The chain recombines TRBV19 with TRBJ1-6; 7 nucleotides line up with TRBD1. Germline values: CDR1 LNHDA, CDR2 SQIVND (reference sequence). Trimming removed 5 bases from V and 5 bases from J; junction bases left unmatched: 9. This CDR3 region has 16 residues.

The V gene is TRBV19, the J gene TRBJ1-2, with 8 bases aligning to TRBD1. The CDR3 runs to 17 residues. V shed 7 bases and J 5 bases; nucleotides not matched to a gene: 18. Germline V gene sequence: CDR1 LNHDA, CDR2 SQIVND (reference sequence). The CDR3: CASTGDTGTGGIYGYTF. CDR3 sequence (DNA): TGTGCCAGTACTGGGGACACCGGGACAGGTGGAATTTATGGCTACACCTTC.

The rearrangement joins TRBV30 to TRBJ1-2, with D uncertain. V was cut by 0 bases and J by 4 bases, with 9 bases left in between. In germline, CDR1 is GTSNPN, CDR2 SVGIG (reference sequence). CDR3 size: 13 residues. The CDR3 loop is CAWSVNTFYGYTF. The CDR3 DNA follows: TGTGCCTGGAGTGTAAACACCTTCTATGGCTACACCTTC.

CDR3 sequence reads: CASSDNGQGGDTQYF. In DNA, the CDR3 is TGTGCCAGCAGTGACAACGGACAGGGAGGAGATACGCAGTATTTT. This chain links TRBV6-4 with TRBJ2-3; the match to TRBD1 covers 8 bases. The germline V gene has CDR1 MRHNA and CDR2 SNTAGT. V was pared by 2 bases and J by 5 bases, with 6 bases of the junction left unmatched. This CDR3 is 15 amino acids long.

The sample holds one count of this clone. CDR3 in DNA: TGTGCCAGCAGCTTAGTGGGACAGGCACGAGTGGCCGGGGCCAACGTCCTGACTTTC. Translation: CASSLVGQARVAGANVLTF. This chain uses TRBV7-2 with TRBJ2-6; 8 nucleotides align to TRBD1. This CDR3 comprises 19 residues. Germline CDR1 is SGHTA and CDR2 is FQGNSA. Trimming at V came to 1 base and at J to 4 bases, leaving 12 bases not matched to a gene.

The chain employs TRBV24-1 and TRBJ2-5, with TRBD2 matching over 7 bases. CDR3 length: 14 residues. Germline V gene data show CDR1 as KGHDR and CDR2 as SFDVKD. V lost 6 bases, J lost 5 bases, and 8 bases stayed unmatched. The chain's CDR3 is CATSSTGTIETQYF. Here the CDR3 DNA reads TGTGCCACCAGTTCGACCGGGACTATTGAGACCCAGTACTTC.

The V and J genes are TRBV6-1 and TRBJ1-2; tentatively, D is TRBD1 (5 bases). Germline CDR1 and CDR2: MNHNS and SASEGT. V was clipped by 7 bases and J by 8 bases, with 11 bases between them. The CDR3 sequence is 11 residues long. CDR3 DNA: TGTGCCAGCAATCAGGGATACGGCTACACCTTC. It translates to CASNQGYGYTF.